The subject of this entry is one T cell receptor beta chain. Its antigen remains unidentified. With 60 Vbeta and 13 Jbeta primers, the PCR was carried out. Sequenced by immunoSEQ multiplex PCR; TCRdb stores in-frame clones only, minus some. The sample yields some 160,000 clones, around three quarters seen once. The data are from a study of cytomegalovirus exposure and HLA in healthy donors. Study results and caveats: A later analysis found most CMV-associated TCR beta chains apparently HLA-restricted. Earlier findings revealed that most TCR beta V segments proved productive either about 90% or about 30% of the time. Several of the most significant clusters were apparently associated with common viral pathogens in a later analysis. It was reported that TCR beta sequences correctly inferred the HLA-A and HLA-B alleles for most subjects.

The CDR3 sequence is 16 residues long. Germline CDR1 is MNHEY and CDR2 is SMNVEV (reference sequence). Trimming took 1 base from V and 1 from J; bases not matched to a gene: 4. Input material: PBMCs. The V and J genes are TRBV27 and TRBJ2-5; TRBD2 matches at 9 bases. The clonotype originates from a young woman in good health and CMV-seronegative. The CDR3 sequence is CASSLYPSGIQETQYF. The DNA of the CDR3 is TGTGCCAGCAGTTTATATCCTAGCGGGATCCAAGAGACCCAGTACTTC.